The clone carrying this T cell receptor (beta chain) was recorded only once. Its antigen is unidentified. Time point of the sample: blood 2 weeks post-SBRT. The sample's treatment: 15 Gy SBRT to primary tumor, nephrectomy 4 weeks later. Radiation-treated patients gave blood at baseline, week 2 and week 4. The method was immunoSEQ multiplex PCR; TCRdb's version includes in-frame clones alone and lacks a portion of them. Altogether 100,000 to 150,000 clones are present, around 89% being singletons, with the ten largest covering 5.5% to 6.5%. This entry is derived from a study of radiation and T cells in renal cell carcinoma. Whole-study results and caveats: From baseline, blood top tumor clonotypes peaked at 2 weeks post-radiation.

The CDR3 extends over 12 amino acids. Germline-derived CDR1 and CDR2 are MNHEY and SMNVEV (reference sequence). Losses at the gene ends were 11 bases for V and 7 bases for J; bases not matched to a gene: 6. The chain couples TRBV27 to TRBJ1-4, with 8 bases that match TRBD1. This clonotype originated in a woman in her seventies with renal cell carcinoma. The source was blood, collected from a patient whose treatment included radiotherapy and nephrectomy. The CDR3 coding sequence is TGTGCCTCTCAGGGGGCGGGTGAAAAACTGTTTTTT. Its protein product is CASQGAGEKLFF.